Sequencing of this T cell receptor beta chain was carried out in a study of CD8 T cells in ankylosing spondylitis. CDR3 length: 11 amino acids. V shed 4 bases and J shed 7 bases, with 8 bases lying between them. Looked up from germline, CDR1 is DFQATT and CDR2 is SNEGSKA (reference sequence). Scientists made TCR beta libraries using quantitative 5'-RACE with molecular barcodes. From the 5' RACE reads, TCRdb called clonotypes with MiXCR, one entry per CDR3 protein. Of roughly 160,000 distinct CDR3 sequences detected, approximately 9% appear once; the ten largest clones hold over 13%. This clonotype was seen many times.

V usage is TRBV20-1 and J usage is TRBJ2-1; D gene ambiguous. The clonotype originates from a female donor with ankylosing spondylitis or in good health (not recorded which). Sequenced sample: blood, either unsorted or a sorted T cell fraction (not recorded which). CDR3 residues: CSAITANEQFF. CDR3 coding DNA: TGCAGTGCTATTACAGCGAATGAGCAGTTCTTC.